Sequencing of this TCR beta chain was carried out in a study of T-cell reconstitution after alpha-beta-depleted transplantation in children. Study-wide results and caveats: Day-60 TCRbeta diversity that was high in some patients was derived from surviving recipient T cells and thymic progenitors. It was reported that alpha-beta T cells came from several hundred expanded graft clones (about two months after transplant).

Construction of the TCRbeta library involved unique molecular identifiers. TCRdb itself ran the PCR reads through MiXCR, one entry per CDR3 protein. The table has about 510,000 distinct CDR3 sequences, approximately 10% seen once; the top ten hold around 15%. This clonotype was counted at least ten times. No antigen is known for it. With 4 bases removed from V and 4 bases from J, the gap between germline ends came to 18 bases. CDR3 size: 15 residues. CDR1 and CDR2 (germline): SGHRS, YFSETQ. The chain couples TRBV5-1 to TRBJ2-7, with D perhaps matching TRBD2 (7 bases). This receptor was taken from a female patient aged 2 to 10 who had a stem cell transplant for aplastic anemia, so the T cells may come from the graft donor. The sequencing here drew on PBMCs, mostly from graft donor cells, taken 180 days after TCRalphabeta/CD19-depleted stem cell transplant. CDR3 amino acids: CASSLSPRGGYEQYV. In DNA form, the CDR3 reads TGCGCCAGCAGCCTTTCACCTAGGGGGGGGTACGAGCAGTACGTC.